The clone carrying this T cell receptor (beta chain) was seen ten or more times. The data are from a study of T cells in Graves' hyperthyroidism and ophthalmopathy. It was RNA transcripts that yielded the amplified TCR beta CDR3 regions. TCR CDR3 underwent first-round RT-PCR with the HTBI primer set. TCRdb redid the calling of the multiplex PCR reads with MiXCR, one entry per CDR3 protein. In the table there are roughly 350,000 distinct CDR3 sequences, around 15% of which are singletons. Trimming took off 4 bases at V and 6 bases at J, with 12 bases between the two ends. Germline V gene data show CDR1 as KGHDR and CDR2 as SFDVKD. The CDR3 runs 14 residues.

Material: blood. The receptor was isolated from a woman between 35 and 50 years old with Graves' ophthalmopathy. This chain links TRBV24-1 with TRBJ2-1; tentative D call: TRBD1 (6 bases). This chain's CDR3 is CATSEDSLANEQFF. The CDR3 nucleotides are TGTGCCACCAGTGAGGACAGCTTAGCCAATGAGCAGTTCTTC.